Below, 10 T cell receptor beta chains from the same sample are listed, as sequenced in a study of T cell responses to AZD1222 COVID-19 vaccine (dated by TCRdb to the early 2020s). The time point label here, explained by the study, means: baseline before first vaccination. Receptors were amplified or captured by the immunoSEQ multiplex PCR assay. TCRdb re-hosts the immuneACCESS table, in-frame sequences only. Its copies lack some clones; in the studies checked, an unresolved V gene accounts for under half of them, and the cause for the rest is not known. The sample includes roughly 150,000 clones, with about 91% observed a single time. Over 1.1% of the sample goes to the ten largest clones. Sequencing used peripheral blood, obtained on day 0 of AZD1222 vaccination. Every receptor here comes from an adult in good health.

CDR3 DNA: TGTGCCAGCACCGAAGGGGTTTCCTACGAGCAGTACTTC. Translated: CASTEGVSYEQYF. This chain connects TRBV7-9 to TRBJ2-7, with D perhaps TRBD1 (5 bases). The CDR3 extends over 13 amino acids. Germline V CDR1 and CDR2: SEHNR, FQNEAQ (reference sequence). The germline V and J ends were trimmed by 7 bases and 1 base, with 11 bases remaining between them. Full variable domain (rest looked up from reference TRBV7-9 and TRBJ2-7): DTGVSQNPRHKITKRGQNVTFRCDPISEHNRLYWYRQTLGQGPEFLTYFQNEAQLEKSRLLSDRFSAERPKGSFSTLEIQRTEQGDSAMYLCASTEGVSYEQYFGPGTRLTVT.

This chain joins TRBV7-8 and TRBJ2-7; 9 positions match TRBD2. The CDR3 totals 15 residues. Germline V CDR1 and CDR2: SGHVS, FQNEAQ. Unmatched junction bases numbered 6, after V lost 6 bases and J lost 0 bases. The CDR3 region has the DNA TGTGCCAGCAGTCTCCTTAGCGGGGGCTCCTACGAGCAGTACTTC. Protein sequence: CASSLLSGGSYEQYF.

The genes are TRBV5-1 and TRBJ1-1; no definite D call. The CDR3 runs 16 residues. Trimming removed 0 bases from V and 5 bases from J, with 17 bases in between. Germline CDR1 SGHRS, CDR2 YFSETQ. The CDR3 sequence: CASSLAGRALGTEAFF. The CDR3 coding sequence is TGCGCCAGCAGCTTGGCCGGTCGGGCCCTGGGGACTGAAGCTTTCTTT. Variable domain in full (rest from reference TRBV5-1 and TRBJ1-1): KAGVTQTPRYLIKTRGQQVTLSCSPISGHRSVSWYQQTPGQGLQFLFEYFSETQRNKGNFPGRFSGRQFSNSRSEMNVSTLELGDSALYLCASSLAGRALGTEAFFGQGTRLTVV.

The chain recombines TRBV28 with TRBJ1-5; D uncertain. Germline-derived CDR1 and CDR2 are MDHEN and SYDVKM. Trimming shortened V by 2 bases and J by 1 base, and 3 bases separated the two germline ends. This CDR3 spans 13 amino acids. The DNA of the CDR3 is TGTGCCAGCAGTTTAATAAGCAATCAGCCCCAGCATTTT. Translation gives CASSLISNQPQHF.

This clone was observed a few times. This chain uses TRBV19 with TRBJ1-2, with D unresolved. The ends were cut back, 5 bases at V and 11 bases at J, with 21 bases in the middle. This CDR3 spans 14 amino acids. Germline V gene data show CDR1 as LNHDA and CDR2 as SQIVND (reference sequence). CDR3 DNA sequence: TGTGCCAGTAGTCCGATCTTCCCCGAGGATCGGTACACCTTC. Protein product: CASSPIFPEDRYTF.

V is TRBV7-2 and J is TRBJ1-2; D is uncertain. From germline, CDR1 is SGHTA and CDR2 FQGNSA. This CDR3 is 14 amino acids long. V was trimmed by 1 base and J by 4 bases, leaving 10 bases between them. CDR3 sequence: CASSLGVSGYGYTF. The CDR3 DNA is TGTGCCAGCAGCTTAGGAGTTTCCGGCTATGGCTACACCTTC.

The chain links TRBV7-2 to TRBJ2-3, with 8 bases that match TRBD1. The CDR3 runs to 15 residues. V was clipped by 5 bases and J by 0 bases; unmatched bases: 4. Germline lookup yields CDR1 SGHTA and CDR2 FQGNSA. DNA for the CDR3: TGTGCCAGCAGCGGACAGGGCCTTAGCACAGATACGCAGTATTTT. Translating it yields CASSGQGLSTDTQYF.

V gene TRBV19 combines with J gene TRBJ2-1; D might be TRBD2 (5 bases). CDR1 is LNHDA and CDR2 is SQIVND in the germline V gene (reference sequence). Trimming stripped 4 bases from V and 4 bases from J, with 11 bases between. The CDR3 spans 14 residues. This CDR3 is CASSRRASYNEQFF. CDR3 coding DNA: TGTGCCAGTAGTAGGCGGGCGTCTTACAATGAGCAGTTCTTC.

The CDR3 nucleotides are TGTGCCAGCAGCTTCGGTAGCGGGAGTAACTATGAGCAGTTCTTC. Translation gives CASSFGSGSNYEQFF. The chain has TRBV11-2 and TRBJ2-1; 9 bases line up with TRBD2. The CDR3 spans 15 residues. The germline V gene has CDR1 SGHAT and CDR2 FQNNGV. After removal of 3 bases from V and 8 bases from J, the junction contained 8 bases not matched to a gene.

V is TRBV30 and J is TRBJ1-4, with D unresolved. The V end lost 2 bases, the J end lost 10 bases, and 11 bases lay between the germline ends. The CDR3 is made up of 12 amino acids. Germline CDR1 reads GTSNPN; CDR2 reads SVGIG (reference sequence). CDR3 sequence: CAWSWDSRKLFF. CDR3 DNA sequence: TGTGCCTGGAGTTGGGATTCACGAAAACTGTTTTTT. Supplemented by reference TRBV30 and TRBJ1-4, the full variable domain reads SQTIHQWPATLVQPVGSPLSLECTVEGTSNPNLYWYRQAAGRGLQLLFYSVGIGQISSEVPQNLSASRPQDRQFILSSKKLLLSDSGFYLCAWSWDSRKLFFGSGTQLSVL.